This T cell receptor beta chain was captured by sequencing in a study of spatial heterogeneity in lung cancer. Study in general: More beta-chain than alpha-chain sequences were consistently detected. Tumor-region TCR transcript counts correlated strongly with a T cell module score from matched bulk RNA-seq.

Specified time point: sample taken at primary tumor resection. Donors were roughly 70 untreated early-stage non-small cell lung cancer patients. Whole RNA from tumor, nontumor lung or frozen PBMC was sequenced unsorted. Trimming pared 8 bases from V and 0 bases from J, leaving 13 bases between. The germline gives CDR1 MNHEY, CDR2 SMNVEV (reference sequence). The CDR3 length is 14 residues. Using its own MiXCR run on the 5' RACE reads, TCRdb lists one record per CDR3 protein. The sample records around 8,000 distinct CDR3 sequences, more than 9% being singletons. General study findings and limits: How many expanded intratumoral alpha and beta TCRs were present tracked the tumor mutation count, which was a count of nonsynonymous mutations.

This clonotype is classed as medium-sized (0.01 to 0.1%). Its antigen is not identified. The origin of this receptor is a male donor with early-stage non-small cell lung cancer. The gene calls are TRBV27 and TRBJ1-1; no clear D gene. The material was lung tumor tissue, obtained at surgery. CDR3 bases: TGTGCCAGCCGCGGACCCCCGATGAACACTGAAGCTTTCTTT. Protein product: CASRGPPMNTEAFF.